This T cell receptor beta chain was sequenced during a study of T cell changes during pregnancy in multiple sclerosis. Generated by immunoSEQ multiplex PCR, the TCRdb table keeps only in-frame clones and is missing some. The repertoire holds approximately 32,000 clones, about 92% seen once, with more than 4.5% in the top ten. The CDR3 runs to 15 residues. Germline lookup yields CDR1 LGHNA and CDR2 YSLEER. The V gene lost 0 bases and the J gene lost 9 bases, with 17 bases spanning the gap. V is TRBV4-3 and J is TRBJ1-2; no definite D call. Material: peripheral blood, obtained in the third trimester of pregnancy. This receptor was taken from a female donor in good health, enrolled as a control in a pregnancy study. The CDR3 reads CASSQEYRSLSSYTF. DNA of the CDR3: TGCGCCAGCAGCCAAGAGTACCGGTCCTTGAGTAGCTACACCTTC.